Given below is one T cell receptor (beta chain) in context. Its antigen is still unknown. This sample stems from a study of OX40 agonist ivuxolimab in advanced cancers. About the study: Dose-escalation patients suffered from hepatocellular carcinoma, melanoma, renal cell or head and neck cancer. The study, taken as a whole, reports: The study observed clonal expansion of CD4+ and CD8+ blood T cells by week 6 at 0.1 to 3.0 mg/kg. Which antigen the expanded peripheral T cells recognized is unknown.

Germline trimming cut 4 bases from V and 5 bases from J; bases unmatched to any gene: 1. CDR3 length: 13 residues. Germline values: CDR1 SGHVS, CDR2 FNYEAQ. Produced via immunoSEQ multiplex PCR; TCRdb's table is partial and in-frame only. The data contain 12,000 or so clones, 86% of them seen just once; the ten biggest clones take up under 35%. The specimen was CD4+ or CD8+ T cells sorted from blood, collected in a trial of the OX40 agonist ivuxolimab. The chain joins TRBV7-6 to TRBJ2-1; TRBD2 aligns across 8 bases. The sequence came from an adult with an advanced solid tumor such as melanoma, head and neck, liver or kidney cancer. The CDR3 here is CASSSGGDNEQFF. The CDR3 DNA is TGTGCCAGCAGCTCCGGGGGGGACAATGAGCAGTTCTTC.